This T cell receptor (beta chain) was retrieved from a study of T-cell reconstitution after alpha-beta-depleted transplantation in children. This clonotype was counted between two and nine times. Per the germline V gene, CDR1 is WNHNN and CDR2 is SYGVQD (reference sequence). The CDR3 has 13 amino acids. With 3 bases removed from V and 6 bases from J, the gap between germline ends came to 11 bases. Preparing the TCRbeta library involved the use of unique molecular identifiers. TCRdb processed the PCR reads anew with MiXCR; each CDR3 protein has one entry. The data contain about 540,000 distinct CDR3 sequences, 15% to 20% of them seen just once; the ten biggest clones take up 3% to 4%.

The sequencing used PBMCs from the stem cell graft donor, collected from the stem cell graft. The receptor was derived from a human donor who donated a stem cell graft to a child with acute lymphoblastic leukemia. This chain connects TRBV10-1 to TRBJ1-1, with TRBD1 as a possible D gene (5 bases). The CDR3 sequence: CASSERGFAEAFF. The CDR3 coding sequence is TGCGCCAGCAGTGAACGGGGGTTCGCTGAAGCTTTCTTT.